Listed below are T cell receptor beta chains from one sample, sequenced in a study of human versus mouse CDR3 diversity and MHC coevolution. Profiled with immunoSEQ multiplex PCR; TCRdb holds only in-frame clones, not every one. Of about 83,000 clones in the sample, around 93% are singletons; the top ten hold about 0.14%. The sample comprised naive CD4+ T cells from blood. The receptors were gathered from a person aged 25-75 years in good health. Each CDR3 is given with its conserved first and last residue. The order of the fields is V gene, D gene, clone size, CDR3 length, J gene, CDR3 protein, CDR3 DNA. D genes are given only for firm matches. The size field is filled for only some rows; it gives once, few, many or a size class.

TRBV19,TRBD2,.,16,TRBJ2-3,CASSVPQRGATDTQYF,TGTGCCAGTAGTGTACCCCAGCGGGGGGCCACAGATACGCAGTATTTT
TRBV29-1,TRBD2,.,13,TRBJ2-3,CSVGGGSTDTQYF,TGCAGCGTTGGCGGGGGGAGCACAGATACGCAGTATTTT
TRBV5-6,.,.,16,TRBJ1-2,CASSLDAIPESYGYTF,TGTGCCAGCAGCTTGGACGCTATACCCGAGTCCTATGGCTACACCTTC
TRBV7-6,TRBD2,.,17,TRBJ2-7,CASSRTYSGTSVHEQYF,TGTGCCAGCAGCCGGACTTACTCCGGGACTAGCGTTCACGAGCAGTACTTC
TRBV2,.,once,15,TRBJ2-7,CASTQNAGSAYEQYF,TGTGCCAGCACCCAAAATGCGGGATCGGCCTACGAGCAGTACTTC
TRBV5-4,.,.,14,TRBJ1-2,CASSPFNRRDGYTF,TGTGCCAGCAGCCCATTCAACAGAAGAGATGGCTACACCTTC
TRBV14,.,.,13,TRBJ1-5,CASSLGREQPQHF,TGTGCCAGCAGCCTCGGGCGGGAACAGCCCCAGCATTTT
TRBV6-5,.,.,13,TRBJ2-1,CASRERTRNEQFF,TGTGCCAGCAGAGAGCGTACGCGCAATGAGCAGTTCTTC
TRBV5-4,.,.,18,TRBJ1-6,CASSWFSDTSSYNSPLHF,TGTGCCAGCAGCTGGTTCTCGGACACGAGCTCCTATAATTCACCCCTCCACTTT
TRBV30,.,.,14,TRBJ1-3,CAWSSGGPGNTIYF,TGTGCCTGGAGTTCCGGGGGACCTGGAAACACCATATATTTT
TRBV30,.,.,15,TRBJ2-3,CAWSGPGSNTDTQYF,TGTGCCTGGAGTGGTCCAGGCTCGAACACAGATACGCAGTATTTT
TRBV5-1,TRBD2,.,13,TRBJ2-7,CASSLAGSYEQYF,TGCGCCAGCAGCTTAGCGGGAAGCTACGAGCAGTACTTC
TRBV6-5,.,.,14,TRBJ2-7,CASSPTGVTYEQYF,TGTGCCAGCAGTCCGACAGGCGTTACCTACGAGCAGTACTTC
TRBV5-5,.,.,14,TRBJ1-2,CASSLAPGEHGYTF,TGTGCCAGCAGCTTGGCGCCAGGGGAGCATGGCTACACCTTC
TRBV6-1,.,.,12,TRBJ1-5,CASSGASWPQHF,TGTGCCAGCAGTGGGGCCTCTTGGCCCCAGCATTTT
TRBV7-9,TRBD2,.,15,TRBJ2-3,CASSLVAGGRDTQYF,TGTGCCAGCAGCTTAGTGGCGGGGGGGCGAGATACGCAGTATTTT
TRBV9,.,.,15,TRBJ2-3,CASSVRGTISDTQYF,TGTGCCAGCAGCGTCAGGGGAACAATATCGGATACGCAGTATTTT